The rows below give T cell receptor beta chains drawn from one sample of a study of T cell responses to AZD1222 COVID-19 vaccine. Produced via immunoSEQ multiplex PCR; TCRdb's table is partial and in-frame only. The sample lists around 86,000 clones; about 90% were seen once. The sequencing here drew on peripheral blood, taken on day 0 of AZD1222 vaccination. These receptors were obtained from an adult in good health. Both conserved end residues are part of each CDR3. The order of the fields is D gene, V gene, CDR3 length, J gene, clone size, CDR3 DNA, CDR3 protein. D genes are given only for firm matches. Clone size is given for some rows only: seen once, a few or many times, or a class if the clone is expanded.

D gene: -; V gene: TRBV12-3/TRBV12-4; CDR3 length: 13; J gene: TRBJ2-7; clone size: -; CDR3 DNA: TGTGCCAGCACTCAGGGGCCGCCCCACGAGCAGTACTTC; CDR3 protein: CASTQGPPHEQYF
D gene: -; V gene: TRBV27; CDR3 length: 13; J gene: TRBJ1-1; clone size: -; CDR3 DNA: TGTGCCAGCAGTTTACCCGGAAGGACTGAAGCTTTCTTT; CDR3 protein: CASSLPGRTEAFF
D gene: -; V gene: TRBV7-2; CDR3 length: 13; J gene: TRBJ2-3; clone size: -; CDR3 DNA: TGTGCCAGCAGCTCCGCACGCACAGATACGCAGTATTTT; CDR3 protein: CASSSARTDTQYF
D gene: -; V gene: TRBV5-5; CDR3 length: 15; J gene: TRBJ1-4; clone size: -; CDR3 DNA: TGTGCCAGCAGCCCCCCAGGGATAGGAAATGAAAAACTGTTTTTT; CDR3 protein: CASSPPGIGNEKLFF
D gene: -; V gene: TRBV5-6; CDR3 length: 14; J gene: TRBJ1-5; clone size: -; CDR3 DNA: TGTGCCAGCAGCTTGGGTTCCCGCAATCAGCCCCAGCATTTT; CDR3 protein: CASSLGSRNQPQHF
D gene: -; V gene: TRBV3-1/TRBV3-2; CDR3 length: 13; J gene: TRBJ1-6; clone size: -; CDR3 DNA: TGTGCCAGCAGCCAAGGTCCCGATTCACCCCTCCACTTT; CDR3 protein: CASSQGPDSPLHF
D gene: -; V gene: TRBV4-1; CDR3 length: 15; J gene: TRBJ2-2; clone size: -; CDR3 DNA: TGCGCCAGCAGCCAAATCCGTGTGTTAACCGGGGAGCTGTTTTTT; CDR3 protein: CASSQIRVLTGELFF
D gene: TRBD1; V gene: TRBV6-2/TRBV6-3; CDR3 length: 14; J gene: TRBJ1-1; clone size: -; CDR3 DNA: TGTGCCAGCAGTTACCCAGGACAGGGAACTGAAGCTTTCTTT; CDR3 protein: CASSYPGQGTEAFF
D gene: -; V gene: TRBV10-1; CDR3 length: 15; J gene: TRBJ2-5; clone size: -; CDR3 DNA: TGCGCCAGCAGCGCCCCTTCCAGGGAAGGAGAGACCCAGTACTTC; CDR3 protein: CASSAPSREGETQYF
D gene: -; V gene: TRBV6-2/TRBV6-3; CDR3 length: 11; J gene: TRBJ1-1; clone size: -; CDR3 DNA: TGTGCCAGCAGTTACGGGCCAGAAGCTTTCTTT; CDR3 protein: CASSYGPEAFF
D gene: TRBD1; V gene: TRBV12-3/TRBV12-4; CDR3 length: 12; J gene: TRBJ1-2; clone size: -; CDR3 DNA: TGTGCCAGCACTGCAGGGGGCTATGGCTACACCTTC; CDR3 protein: CASTAGGYGYTF
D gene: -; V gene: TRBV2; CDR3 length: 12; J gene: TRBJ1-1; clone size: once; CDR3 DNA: TGTGCCAGCAGTGATACAAACACTGAAGCTTTCTTT; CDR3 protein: CASSDTNTEAFF
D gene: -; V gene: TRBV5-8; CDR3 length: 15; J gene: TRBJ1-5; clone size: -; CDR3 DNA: TGTGCCAGCGGGTGGGGCGGACGGAACAATCAGCCCCAGCATTTT; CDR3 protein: CASGWGGRNNQPQHF
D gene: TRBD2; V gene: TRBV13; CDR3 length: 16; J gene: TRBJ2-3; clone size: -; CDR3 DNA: TGTGCCAGCAGCTTCCGACTAGCGGGGGGGACAGATACGCAGTATTTT; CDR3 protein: CASSFRLAGGTDTQYF
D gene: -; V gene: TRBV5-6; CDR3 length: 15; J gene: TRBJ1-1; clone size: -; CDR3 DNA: TGTGCCAGCAGCTTTTATGGGGACCTGAACACTGAAGCTTTCTTT; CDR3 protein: CASSFYGDLNTEAFF
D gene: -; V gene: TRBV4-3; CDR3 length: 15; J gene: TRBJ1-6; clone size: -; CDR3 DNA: TGCGCCAGCAGCCAAGATCCGGGGGCGAATTCACCCCTCCACTTT; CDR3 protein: CASSQDPGANSPLHF
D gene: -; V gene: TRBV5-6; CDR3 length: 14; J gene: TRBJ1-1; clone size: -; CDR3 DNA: TGTGCCAGCAGCCCGTGGCCAGGGGACACTGAAGCTTTCTTT; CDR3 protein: CASSPWPGDTEAFF
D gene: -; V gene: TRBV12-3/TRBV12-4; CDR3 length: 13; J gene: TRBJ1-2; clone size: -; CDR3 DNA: TGTGCCAGCAGTTTTCCCCAGGGTAATGGCTACACCTTC; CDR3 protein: CASSFPQGNGYTF
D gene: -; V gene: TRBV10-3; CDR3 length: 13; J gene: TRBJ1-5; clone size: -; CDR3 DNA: TGTGCCATCAGTGCGACGGTCAATCAGCCCCAGCATTTT; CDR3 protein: CAISATVNQPQHF
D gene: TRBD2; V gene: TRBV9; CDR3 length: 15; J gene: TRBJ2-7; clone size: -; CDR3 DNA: TGTGCCAGCAGCGCCGGACTAGCGGGGGTCTACGAGCAGTACTTC; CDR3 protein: CASSAGLAGVYEQYF
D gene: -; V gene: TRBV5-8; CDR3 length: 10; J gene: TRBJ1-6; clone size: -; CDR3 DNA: TGTGCCAGCAGCCGGGGGGACGGGAACTTT; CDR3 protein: CASSRGDGNF
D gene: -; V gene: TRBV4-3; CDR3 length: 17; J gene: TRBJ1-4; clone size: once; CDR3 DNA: TGCGCCAGCAGCCCCCTGGGTAGGACTACTGCCTTACGAGAACTGTTTTTT; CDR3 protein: CASSPLGRTTALRELFF
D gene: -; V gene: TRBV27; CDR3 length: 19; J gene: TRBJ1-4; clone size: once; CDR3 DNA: TGTGCCAGCAGTTTATCGAATCTCTCCAGGTCCTTGTTGGGATCCAGTATGTTTTTT; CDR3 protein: CASSLSNLSRSLLGSSMFF